The 32 T cell receptor beta chains in this list originate from one sample, sequenced in a study of T cell repertoires in cytomegalovirus infection. One entry per CDR3 protein, called by TCRdb with MiXCR from the reads. This sample has fewer than 250,000 distinct CDR3 sequences, with around an eighth found just once. Sequencing was carried out using PBMCs. These receptor sequences come from a human donor in good health (CMV status not recorded). Some clones in this sample may be carry-over from other donors' samples.

The chain uses TRBV28 and TRBJ1-1, with D uncertain. CDR3 length equals 12 residues. With 6 bases removed from V and 7 bases from J, the gap between germline ends came to 12 bases. CDR1 is MDHEN and CDR2 is SYDVKM in the germline V gene. CDR3 nucleotide sequence: TGTGCCAGCAGCCCCAACACTTTTGAAGCTTTCTTT. It yields the protein CASSPNTFEAFF.

This clonotype occurred a few times. The V and J genes are TRBV14 and TRBJ1-3, with D tentatively TRBD1 (6 bases). V was shortened by 5 bases and J by 11 bases, with 10 bases between the two germline ends. CDR3 length equals 11 residues. The germline V gene encodes CDR1 SGHDN and CDR2 FVKESK. CDR3 amino acids: CASSTGLAIYF. CDR3 sequence (DNA): TGTGCCAGCAGCACAGGGCTCGCCATATATTTT.

The J gene is TRBJ2-7, the V gene TRBV5-1; the D gene is possibly TRBD2 (6 bases). CDR3 length equals 15 residues. V was clipped by 1 base and J by 5 bases, with 16 bases between them. Germline V gene sequence: CDR1 SGHRS, CDR2 YFSETQ. The CDR3 region is CASSLLAGRKNEQYF. The CDR3 DNA reads TGCGCCAGCAGCTTGCTGGCGGGAAGGAAAAACGAGCAGTACTTC.

This clonotype was seen ten or more times. The chain employs TRBV12-3 or TRBV12-4 and TRBJ2-5; 9 bases align to TRBD1. With 7 bases clipped from V and 1 base from J, the junction kept 10 bases outside the gene matches. The CDR3 sequence is 16 residues long. This CDR3 reads CASTIMGQGSQETQYF. Written as DNA, the CDR3 is TGTGCCAGCACCATTATGGGACAGGGATCCCAAGAGACCCAGTACTTC.

This clonotype has just a few counts. The J gene is TRBJ2-3, the V gene TRBV19; unclear D gene. Trimming pared 1 base from V and 2 bases from J, leaving 13 bases between. Germline loops: CDR1 LNHDA, CDR2 SQIVND (reference sequence). The CDR3 consists of 16 residues. DNA of the CDR3: TGTGCCAGTAGTATAGTTCCCCGAGCCTCCACAGATACGCAGTATTTT. Translation gives CASSIVPRASTDTQYF.

This clonotype was detected many times. The rearrangement links TRBV12-3 or TRBV12-4 to TRBJ1-4; a weak D match, TRBD1 (6 bases). This CDR3 has 14 residues. The V gene lost 6 bases and the J gene lost 4 bases, with 12 bases spanning the gap. As DNA, the CDR3 is TGTGCCAGCAGATCAGGGGCCCATAATGAAAAACTGTTTTTT. Translation: CASRSGAHNEKLFF.

This clonotype was seen many times. The chain joins TRBV6-2 or TRBV6-3 to TRBJ2-1; 9 nucleotides line up with TRBD1. The CDR3 has 15 residues. Germline V gene data show CDR1 as MNHEY and CDR2 as SVGEGT. The ends lost 7 bases at V and 4 bases at J; junction bases unmatched: 8. The CDR3 nucleotides are TGTGCCAGCACCGGGACAGGGAACCAGTACAATGAGCAGTTCTTC. Its protein is CASTGTGNQYNEQFF.

This clonotype was observed at least ten times. This chain's CDR3 is CASSLLAGDTDTQYF. CDR3 DNA: TGCGCCAGCAGCCTCCTGGCGGGGGACACAGATACGCAGTATTTT. V usage is TRBV5-1 and J usage is TRBJ2-3; 7 bases agree with TRBD2. Germline CDR1 and CDR2: SGHRS and YFSETQ. The CDR3 sequence is 15 residues long. V trimming: 4 bases; J trimming: 2 bases; junction bases outside the gene matches: 7.

This clonotype was observed at least ten times. V is TRBV12-3 or TRBV12-4 and J is TRBJ1-6; D is uncertain. The V end lost 6 bases, the J end lost 5 bases, and 8 bases lay between the germline ends. This CDR3 contains 13 residues. The CDR3 loop is CASSGSNNSPLHF. CDR3 DNA sequence: TGTGCCAGCAGCGGATCGAATAATTCACCCCTCCACTTT.

There are many counts of this clonotype. V and J are TRBV12-5 and TRBJ2-1; D not certain. Germline lookup yields CDR1 LGHNT and CDR2 FRNRAP. This CDR3 has 10 amino acids. Trimming took 3 bases from V and 9 from J, leaving 3 bases between them. CDR3 DNA: TGTGCTAGTGGTTTCGGTGAGCAGTTCTTC. Translation: CASGFGEQFF.

Regarding this clonotype: A much larger clone is a single base away; this may be a read error. V usage is TRBV7-2 and J usage is TRBJ2-1, with TRBD2 as a possible D gene (6 bases). There are 15 residues in the CDR3. V gave up 7 bases and J gave up 4 bases, with 17 bases separating them. The germline CDR1 and CDR2 sequences are SGHTA and FQGNSA. DNA of the CDR3: TGTGCCAGCACCCGGGACTCCAGAGGATACAATGAGCAGTTCTTC. Residues: CASTRDSRGYNEQFF. Full variable domain (rest looked up from reference TRBV7-2 and TRBJ2-1): GAGVSQSPSNKVTEKGKDVELRCDPISGHTALYWYRQSLGQGLEFLIYFQGNSAPDKSGLPSDRFSAERTGGSVSTLTIQRTQQEDSAVYLCASTRDSRGYNEQFFGPGTRLTVL.

This rearrangement joins TRBV19 to TRBJ2-7; possibly TRBD1 for D (6 bases). The CDR3 runs to 14 residues. Trimming took off 4 bases at V and 3 bases at J, with 13 bases between the two ends. CDR1 LNHDA and CDR2 SQIVND come from the germline V gene (reference sequence). For the CDR3, the DNA is TGTGCCAGTAGTAATCAGGGGCTCGGCTACGAGCAGTACTTC. Translated, it gives CASSNQGLGYEQYF.

The gene calls are TRBV28 and TRBJ2-7; 8 positions agree with TRBD1. The CDR3 consists of 15 residues. CDR1 is MDHEN, CDR2 SYDVKM, per germline. With 5 bases clipped from V and 3 bases from J, the junction kept 9 bases outside the gene matches. CDR3 in amino acids: CASSQATGAVYEQYF. The CDR3 DNA is TGTGCCAGCAGTCAAGCGACAGGGGCAGTCTACGAGCAGTACTTC.

V is TRBV18 and J is TRBJ1-1, with a possible D match to TRBD1 (6 bases). Looked up from germline, CDR1 is KGHSH and CDR2 is LQKENI. Trimming left V 2 bases short and J 1 base short, with 11 bases between. CDR3 length: 15 residues. In DNA form, the CDR3 reads TGTGCCAGCTCACCATGGGCGGGGGCGAACACTGAAGCTTTCTTT. It yields the protein CASSPWAGANTEAFF.

There are a few counts of this clonotype. The chain is built from TRBV7-2 and TRBJ2-5; possible D gene TRBD2, 6 bases. The CDR3 extends over 15 amino acids. CDR1 is SGHTA, CDR2 FQGNSA, per germline. V dropped 6 bases and J dropped 7 bases, with 21 bases sitting between them. The CDR3 bases are TGTGCCAGCAGTCTAAGGCCTAGCGCCACCGGGACCCAGTACTTC. Translating it yields CASSLRPSATGTQYF. The full variable domain, rest sourced from reference TRBV7-2 and TRBJ2-5, is GAGVSQSPSNKVTEKGKDVELRCDPISGHTALYWYRQSLGQGLEFLIYFQGNSAPDKSGLPSDRFSAERTGGSVSTLTIQRTQQEDSAVYLCASSLRPSATGTQYFGPGTRLLVL.

This clonotype came up a few times. The chain has TRBV7-6 and TRBJ1-6; 11 nucleotides align to TRBD1. There are 14 residues in the CDR3. V shed 4 bases and J 8 bases; nucleotides not matched to a gene: 1. Germline V CDR1 and CDR2: SGHVS, FNYEAQ. CDR3 region: CASSSGQGDSPLHF. For the CDR3, the DNA is TGTGCCAGCAGCTCGGGACAGGGGGATTCACCCCTCCACTTT. Together with reference TRBV7-6 and TRBJ1-6, the CDR3 gives the full variable domain: GAGVSQSPRYKVTKRGQDVALRCDPISGHVSLYWYRQALGQGPEFLTYFNYEAQQDKSGLPNDRFSAERPEGSISTLTIQRTEQRDSAMYRCASSSGQGDSPLHFGNGTRLTVT.

There are many counts of this clonotype. The chain carries TRBV7-6 and TRBJ1-1; no clear D. Trimming shortened V by 4 bases and J by 1 base, and 13 bases separated the two germline ends. Per the germline V gene, CDR1 is SGHVS and CDR2 is FNYEAQ. CDR3 length: 15 amino acids. CDR3 coding DNA: TGTGCCAGCAGCTCACAGCCACGGGGGAACACTGAAGCTTTCTTT. Translation: CASSSQPRGNTEAFF.

The chain links TRBV6-1 to TRBJ1-2; TRBD1 is a possible D gene (5 bases). Germline lookup yields CDR1 MNHNS and CDR2 SASEGT. The CDR3 has 12 amino acids. The ends were cut back, 2 bases at V and 10 bases at J, with 11 bases in the middle. Written as DNA, the CDR3 is TGTGCCAGCAGTGAACGCACAGGAACCTACACCTTC. Its translation: CASSERTGTYTF.

There are many counts of this clonotype. The chain uses TRBV7-3 and TRBJ1-1; 7 bases match TRBD1. Germline values: CDR1 SGHTA, CDR2 FQGTGA. The CDR3 extends over 15 amino acids. Trimming cost V 5 bases and J 0 bases; bases outside gene matches: 6. For the CDR3, the DNA is TGTGCCAGCAGCGCGGCAGGGGGTCTGAACACTGAAGCTTTCTTT. Translated: CASSAAGGLNTEAFF.

In its sample, this clonotype was seen a few times. The genes are TRBV29-1 and TRBJ2-2; TRBD1 matches at 9 bases. Trimming took 6 bases from V and 7 from J; bases not matched to a gene: 6. Per germline, CDR1 SQVTM and CDR2 ANQGSEA. The CDR3 consists of 13 residues. CDR3 amino acids: CSVRQGGNGELFF. DNA of the CDR3: TGCAGCGTACGACAGGGGGGTAACGGGGAGCTGTTTTTT.

This clonotype has only a few counts. The V gene is TRBV29-1, the J gene TRBJ2-1; D not certain. Germline lookup yields CDR1 SQVTM and CDR2 ANQGSEA. This CDR3 is 13 amino acids long. Trimming took off 5 bases at V and 2 bases at J, with 10 bases between the two ends. CDR3 loop: CSVTSPPYNEQFF. Here the CDR3 DNA reads TGCAGCGTTACGTCACCTCCCTACAATGAGCAGTTCTTC.

This clonotype was found a few times. The chain combines TRBV5-1 with TRBJ2-2, with D possibly being TRBD2 (6 bases). Germline CDR1 and CDR2: SGHRS and YFSETQ. V was cut by 1 base and J by 4 bases, with 14 bases left in between. This CDR3 is built from 16 residues. CDR3 in DNA: TGCGCCAGCAGCTTGTCGAGACTAGATACCACCGGGGAGCTGTTTTTT. The encoded protein is CASSLSRLDTTGELFF.

This chain links TRBV4-3 with TRBJ1-1, with no clear D. This CDR3 has 15 amino acids. The germline CDR1 and CDR2 sequences are LGHNA and YSLEER. V was pared by 1 base and J by 3 bases, with 12 bases between. The CDR3 DNA reads as TGCGCCAGCAGCCAAGGCCCCTCGTCGGACACTGAAGCTTTCTTT. This sequence encodes CASSQGPSSDTEAFF.

V is TRBV4-1 and J is TRBJ1-1; 8 positions match TRBD1. The junction had 4 bases not matched to a gene; V was cut back by 6 bases and J by 1 base. The length of the CDR3 is 14 residues. In germline, CDR1 is MGHRA, CDR2 YSYEKL. The CDR3 nucleotides are TGCGCCAGCAGATACAGGGGGAAGAACACTGAAGCTTTCTTT. It translates to CASRYRGKNTEAFF.

CDR3 residues: CASSQDRQGETQYF. DNA for the CDR3: TGTGCCAGCAGCCAAGACAGACAGGGGGAGACCCAGTACTTC. V is TRBV4-2 and J is TRBJ2-5, with 8 positions matching TRBD1. Germline CDR1 reads LGHNA; CDR2 reads YNFKEQ. The CDR3 covers 14 residues. The ends lost 0 bases at V and 5 bases at J; junction bases unmatched: 2.

In its sample, this clonotype was seen many times. This chain connects TRBV28 to TRBJ1-5; unclear D gene. This CDR3 spans 11 amino acids. V was clipped by 6 bases and J by 7 bases, with 7 bases between them. Germline V gene lookup returns CDR1 MDHEN and CDR2 SYDVKM. CDR3 sequence: CASRSQQPQHF. CDR3 DNA sequence: TGTGCCAGCAGGTCGCAGCAGCCCCAGCATTTT.

This clonotype was picked up many times. This rearrangement joins TRBV28 to TRBJ1-6; D remains unclear. V lost 7 bases and J 7 bases, leaving 8 bases between the germline ends. This CDR3 has 12 residues. The germline V gene encodes CDR1 MDHEN and CDR2 SYDVKM. The CDR3 sequence is CASNFRNSPLHF. CDR3 sequence (DNA): TGTGCCAGCAACTTCAGGAATTCACCCCTCCACTTT.

The sample holds one count of this clonotype. V and J are TRBV5-1 and TRBJ2-6; D remains unclear. Between the trimmed V and J ends, which lost 7 bases and 7 bases, there was a span of 12 bases. Germline assignment: CDR1 SGHRS and CDR2 YFSETQ. CDR3 length: 13 amino acids. CDR3 in DNA: TGCGCCAGCTCCCGCGGCTCCGCCAACGTCCTGACTTTC. It encodes CASSRGSANVLTF.

This clonotype was detected ten times or more. The chain carries TRBV7-2 and TRBJ1-2; D is unresolved. V dropped 5 bases and J dropped 5 bases, with 18 bases sitting between them. Germline CDR1 reads SGHTA; CDR2 reads FQGNSA. This CDR3 has 15 amino acids. CDR3 sequence (DNA): TGTGCCAGCAGCCCCTCGAGGGCAGAGGATTATGGCTACACCTTC. It yields the protein CASSPSRAEDYGYTF.

This clonotype has just a few counts. The V gene is TRBV30, the J gene TRBJ1-4; 7 nucleotides agree with TRBD1. J gave up 2 bases and V 8 bases, and 5 bases lay outside the gene matches. CDR1 is GTSNPN, CDR2 SVGIG, per germline (reference sequence). This CDR3 has 13 residues. CDR3 coding DNA: TGTGCCGGTACAGGGGAGACTAATGAAAAACTGTTTTTT. The encoded protein is CAGTGETNEKLFF.

This clonotype was found many times. The rearrangement joins TRBV11-3 to TRBJ2-5; D remains unclear. V lost 5 bases to trimming and J lost 6 bases, with 16 bases between them. The CDR3 runs 14 residues. CDR1 and CDR2 (germline): SGHNT, YENEEA. CDR3 in amino acids: CASSVRTLEQTQYF. The CDR3, as DNA: TGTGCCAGCAGCGTCCGGACCTTAGAACAGACCCAGTACTTC.

This chain uses TRBV11-3 with TRBJ2-7; D not certain. Germline V gene data show CDR1 as SGHNT and CDR2 as YENEEA. V was pared by 4 bases and J by 0 bases, with 16 bases between. There are 16 residues in the CDR3. The chain's CDR3 is CASSSRRTASSYEQYF. For the CDR3, the DNA is TGTGCCAGCAGCTCCCGTAGAACAGCGAGCTCCTACGAGCAGTACTTC.